This passage covers 12 T cell receptor beta chains from one sample sequenced in a study of CXCR3-negative and CXCR3-positive naive CD8 T cells. Through 5' RACE with UMI labels, the TRB cDNA libraries were prepared. TCRdb re-called the 5' RACE reads, yielding one record per CDR3 amino acid sequence without DNA. The sample includes about 56,000 distinct CDR3 sequences. What was sequenced was memory CD8+ T cells from blood. These receptors were taken from a human donor in good health. Some clones in this sample may be carry-over from other donors' samples.

This rearrangement joins TRBV5-4 to TRBJ2-2. Germline V lookup: CDR1 SGHNT, CDR2 YYREEE (reference sequence). This CDR3 is built from 15 residues. The CDR3 is CASTRYTANTGELFF.

This CDR3 is CSDQTADTQYF. The chain is built from TRBV29-1 and TRBJ2-3. The germline gives CDR1 SQVTM, CDR2 ANQGSEA. The CDR3 runs 11 residues.

The rearrangement links TRBV7-2 to TRBJ2-1. The germline V gene has CDR1 SGHTA and CDR2 FQGNSA. The CDR3 is 16 residues long. The CDR3 protein is CASSFIASGWNNEQFF. Using reference TRBV7-2 and TRBJ2-1 for the parts outside the CDR3, the full variable domain is GAGVSQSPSNKVTEKGKDVELRCDPISGHTALYWYRQSLGQGLEFLIYFQGNSAPDKSGLPSDRFSAERTGGSVSTLTIQRTQQEDSAVYLCASSFIASGWNNEQFFGPGTRLTVL.

V and J are TRBV29-1 and TRBJ2-5; TCRdb's D gene call, TRBD1, goes unchecked for lack of DNA. CDR3 length: 14 residues. Germline V gives CDR1 SQVTM, CDR2 ANQGSEA. CDR3 residues: CSGAGGASLETQYF. The complete variable domain, with remaining parts taken from reference TRBV29-1 and TRBJ2-5, reads SAVISQKPSRDICQRGTSLTIQCQVDSQVTMMFWYRQQPGQSLTLIATANQGSEATYESGFVIDKFPISRPNLTFSTLTVSNMSPEDSSIYLCSGAGGASLETQYFGPGTRLLVL.

The chain has TRBV20-1 and TRBJ2-7; with no DNA, the TCRdb D assignment of TRBD1 cannot be verified. The CDR3 has 16 amino acids. Germline values: CDR1 DFQATT, CDR2 SNEGSKA (reference sequence). The CDR3 loop reads CSARDPLSGSLDEQYF.

J is TRBJ2-1 and V is TRBV29-1; TCRdb's D call, TRBD1, is unchecked because there is no DNA. CDR3 length equals 14 residues. Germline-derived CDR1 and CDR2 are SQVTM and ANQGSEA. CDR3 residues: CSVEEGRTYNEQFF.

This CDR3 reads CSARDRGRTMNTEAFF. This chain links TRBV20-1 with TRBJ1-1; TCRdb selects TRBD1, and the lack of DNA leaves this call unchecked. This CDR3 spans 16 amino acids. CDR1 is DFQATT and CDR2 is SNEGSKA in the germline V gene (reference sequence).

The chain uses TRBV3-1 and TRBJ2-1. From germline, CDR1 is LGHDT and CDR2 YNNKEL (reference sequence). The CDR3 loop spans 11 amino acids. CDR3 sequence: CASSLHVEQFF.

This chain uses TRBV28 with TRBJ2-2; TCRdb names TRBD1, which stays unverified in the absence of DNA. CDR3 length: 17 amino acids. The germline CDR1 and CDR2 sequences are MDHEN and SYDVKM. This CDR3 reads CASSLIGTGGYSGELFF.

This rearrangement joins TRBV5-1 to TRBJ2-3; TCRdb's D call, TRBD2, is unchecked because there is no DNA. Germline V gives CDR1 SGHRS, CDR2 YFSETQ. This CDR3 has 15 amino acids. The CDR3 sequence: CASSLPPQSTDTQYF.

The V and J genes are TRBV7-9 and TRBJ2-5. The germline V gene encodes CDR1 SEHNR and CDR2 FQNEAQ (reference sequence). The CDR3 runs 12 residues. The CDR3 protein is CASSLTEETQYF. The variable domain in full, with the rest retrieved from reference TRBV7-9 and TRBJ2-5, is DTGVSQNPRHKITKRGQNVTFRCDPISEHNRLYWYRQTLGQGPEFLTYFQNEAQLEKSRLLSDRFSAERPKGSFSTLEIQRTEQGDSAMYLCASSLTEETQYFGPGTRLLVL.

V gene TRBV29-1 combines with J gene TRBJ2-3; TCRdb indicates TRBD2, and absent DNA this call remains unverified. CDR3 length: 19 amino acids. Per the germline V gene, CDR1 is SQVTM and CDR2 is ANQGSEA. This chain's CDR3 is CSVEVATGFAGSPTDTQYF.